This T cell receptor (beta chain) was identified in a study of cytomegalovirus exposure and HLA in healthy donors listed by TCRdb under 2017. With regard to the full study: In an earlier analysis of 587 of the donors, 276 Gb of sequence data and 90 million to 120 million unique TCR beta sequences from 180 million or so T cells were reported. A handful of DR-DQ haplotypes were treated as single units for association and clustering because of strong linkage in the cohort. Among the roughly 380 genotyped donors, around 81% belonged to the genetic ancestry cluster associated with self-reported Caucasian donors. In an earlier analysis of roughly 580 of the donors, high-throughput TCR beta sequencing was used to judge whether each TCR beta V gene segment behaved as functional or pseudogenic. A later analysis re-analyzed previously published TCR beta repertoires from hundreds of donors and added high-resolution HLA genotyping to study TCR occurrence patterns. Alongside the repertoire data, information on donor age, sex, ethnicity and CMV serostatus was compiled. An early release covering 500 to 750 HLA-typed donors comprised approximately 290 gigabases of sequencing data and 65 million to 100 million unique TCR sequences. HLA typing covered class I and class II loci at four-digit resolution. A later genetic analysis took genome-wide SNP genotypes for about three fifths of the 666 donors and used that subset as a discovery cohort. Using immunosequencing, the study profiled T cell repertoires from 666 subjects and related those repertoires to cytomegalovirus serostatus. Rather than drawing on any new phenotypic data, the later analysis identified candidate immune exposures from TCR beta sequences and the way those sequences occurred across donors. To predict cytomegalovirus infection status, the study combined high-throughput TCR immunosequencing, statistical association of individual TCRs with disease status, and machine learning. A separate validation cohort of about 110 different subjects was used in addition to the roughly 620-subject first cohort. Among roughly 400 genotyped donors of the cohort, an average of about 220,000 unique TCR beta nucleotide sequences was sequenced per donor, of which 15% to 20% were non-productive. The study aimed to test whether signatures of past pathogen exposure could be identified by cataloging public T cell receptors. The number of typed donors differed by locus: 629-630 for A, B, C, DRB1 and DQB1; 500 to 550 for DQA1; 606 for DPA1; and around 490 for DPB1. Every discovery cohort repertoire had been produced on one sequencing platform. The paper's findings and limits, for the study overall: Some IMGT-functional V segments, including TRBV6-2 and TRBV6-3, could not be distinguished by the 87-base-pair reads and were therefore excluded. The study listed 150 to 200 TCR beta chains as associated with cytomegalovirus. Immune exposure information for the cohort was limited to CMV serostatus. Several of the top co-occurrence clusters appeared to be linked to parvovirus B19, influenza, CMV and Epstein-Barr virus, according to a later analysis. It was suggested by the authors that the approach could potentially be generalized to other disease states and immunological phenotypes. In vitro tests confirmed that a few of the cytomegalovirus-associated TCR beta chains recognize cytomegalovirus antigens. Linkage disequilibrium might explain the correlated functional status among segregating V segments, but an unknown experimental factor could not be excluded. In a later analysis, most CMV-associated TCR beta chains were found to appear HLA-restricted, with HLA associations seemingly driven largely by CMV exposure. According to a later genetic analysis, donors in an Asian-associated ancestry cluster had fewer N-insertions in productive TCRs than the approximately 670-donor mean. Most TCR sequences were seen in very few donors, while some public TCRs were found in many individuals. Because counts were too low, roughly 18 rarely observed V segments, including chromosome 9 orphons, were left out of the earlier analysis of 587 of the donors. Only TCR beta chains were sequenced in this cohort, and the absence of alpha or paired-chain data limited detectable features. A later genetic analysis associated a missense DCLRE1C variant with V-gene and J-gene trimming of TCR beta chains, and an independent cohort replicated the association. HLA typing was unavailable for some donors at each locus, so association tests used only the typed subset. In a later analysis, TCR association rates were found to vary across HLA loci, with the most associated TCRs seen for DRB1 alleles and the fewest for HLA-C alleles. The presence/absence analyses assumed that sequencing depth was roughly uniform across donors, and that assumption may not be true. A later analysis found that HLA-associated TCR beta chains were more clonally expanded and had lower generation probabilities than equally common non-associated chains. In a later analysis, around 17,000 TCR beta sequences were associated with specific HLA alleles at a false discovery rate of 0.05. In both the original and validation cohorts, the classifier was reported to diagnose cytomegalovirus status with high specificity and sensitivity. Strong co-occurrence of HLA alleles, especially DR and DQ, made assigning TCR associations to individual alleles difficult. In an earlier analysis of more than 500 of the donors, most TCR beta V segments appeared in productive rearrangements about 87% or about 30% of the time, broadly matching IMGT annotations. A cluster of highly shared sequence variants was judged likely to be a technical artifact of the sequencing pipeline. A further reported finding was that TCR beta sequences accurately predicted the HLA-A and HLA-B alleles for most subjects in the first cohort.

The cohort consisted of 666 healthy bone marrow donors. At the time of sampling, every cohort member was nominally healthy, though immune exposures that went unrecorded were likely present. The donor was CMV seronegative and belonged to the group of around 400 seronegative cohort members. A peripheral blood sample was provided by each donor, and peripheral blood mononuclear cells were used for TCR beta sequencing. The Qiagen DNeasy Blood Extraction Kit was used to extract genomic DNA from the blood cell samples. Library preparation was by the immunoSEQ multiplex PCR assay. The multiplex PCR relied on a mix of 60 forward primers for TCR Vbeta segments and 13 reverse primers for TCR Jbeta segments. A multiplex PCR assay on genomic DNA amplified the CDR3 region of rearranged TCR beta genes. On the Illumina HiSeq System, the amplified TCR beta libraries were sequenced as 87-base-pair reads. From the authors' description of their analysis: Across the roughly 700 repertoires, a later analysis counted tens of millions of unique TCR beta chains, roughly 11 million of which were shared by at least two donors. A nearest-neighbor algorithm error-corrected the raw reads and collapsed the reads into unique sequences, merging closely related sequences to remove PCR and sequencing errors. To assign V, D and J gene segments, CDR3 sequences were aligned to IMGT reference sequences. For a sequence to be retained, a match of at least six nucleotides was required to both a V gene segment and a J gene segment. A rearrangement counted as productive if the CDR3 had no stop codons and remained in frame with V and J, and every other rearrangement counted as non-productive. Following IMGT convention, CDR3 was defined as the stretch from the second conserved V-encoded cysteine to the conserved J-encoded phenylalanine. In an earlier analysis of 550 to 650 of the donors, sequences lacking an unambiguous match to a single V gene segment were excluded. An earlier analysis of several hundred of the donors called V segments functional above 56.7% productive rearrangements and segregating when the between-donor standard deviation exceeded 5%. A statistical classification framework was built to diagnose cytomegalovirus status from the catalog of TCR beta chain sequences. In a later analysis, TCR nucleotide sequences were compared against IMGT/GENE-DB human TR gene sequences so that V and J genes could be assigned. In a later analysis, CDR3 sequences and most-parsimonious VDJ recombination scenarios were assigned using the TCRdist pipeline. A later analysis defined each TCR beta chain by its CDR3 amino acid sequence plus V-gene family, and excluded reads lacking a unique V-gene family. A later analysis removed 550 to 700 highly shared, low-generation-probability nucleotide sequences to deal with suspected cross-contamination and a sequencing artifact. In a later analysis, a clonal expansion index for each public chain was calculated from normalized within-repertoire ranks of inferred template counts. In a later analysis, generation probabilities were computed using a VDJ recombination model fitted to out-of-frame rearrangements, and the results were checked against IGoR. In a later analysis, hypergeometric tests were used to score TCR-TCR, TCR-HLA and TCR-CMV co-occurrence, with a repertoire-size bias correction applied to TCR pairs. To estimate false discovery rates, a later analysis permuted the HLA or CMV assignments 20 times. A later analysis grouped co-occurring TCRs with DBSCAN, adding TCRdist sequence similarity when clustering within HLA-allele-positive subsets. Repertoires with fewer than 30,000 or more than 120,000 public chains were left out of co-occurrence clustering, as were roughly five repertoires with anomalous nucleotide sharing. Held by TCRdb, this immuneACCESS table contains in-frame sequences only and omits some clones. Under half of the omission traces to an unresolved V gene where checked; the cause of the rest is unknown. V, J and clone size were drawn from that table, and D and trimming were deduced from the DNA. For this sample there are 95,000 to 150,000 clones; 60% to 85% appear just once. More than 3% of the sample is held by the ten biggest clonotypes.

V is clipped by 0 bases and J by 3 bases, and the sequence between their germline boundaries is 6 bases long. From the cysteine up to the phenylalanine, the CDR3 has a length of 13 residues. The kept DNA is CDR3 alone, 39 bases in frame from the first base. CDR1 and CDR2 are read off the germline V gene as SGHAT and FQNNGV. About this clone itself: Its antigen is still unknown. No base qualities exist here, and no much larger clone lies one base off it.

Recombination connected TRBV11-2 to TRBJ2-7; the D gene remains uncertain. Sequenced material: PBMCs. This receptor was identified in a man aged 30-40 years in good health and CMV-seronegative. The nucleotide sequence is given as TGTGCCAGCAGCTTAGATGGCGGCTACGAGCAGTACTTC. Translated, this gives CASSLDGGYEQYF. Reference TRBV11-2 and TRBJ2-7 genes cover what lies past the CDR3, so the full variable domain is EAGVAQSPRYKIIEKRQSVAFWCNPISGHATLYWYQQILGQGPKLLIQFQNNGVVDDSQLPKDRFSAERLKGVDSTLKIQPAKLEDSAVYLCASSLDGGYEQYFGPGTRLTVT.